This T cell receptor (beta chain) is drawn from a study of chemoradiotherapy in HPV16-positive cancers. Study conclusions and caveats: Better recurrence-free survival went with HPV-responsive T-cell expansion in HPV16-positive patients.

Unmatched junction bases numbered 5, after V lost 3 bases and J lost 6 bases. The CDR3 length is 14 residues. CDR1 is GTSNPN, CDR2 SVGIG, per germline (reference sequence). This clone was counted only a few times. Its antigen is unknown. Clones were read by immunoSEQ multiplex PCR, and TCRdb kept only the in-frame ones, dropping some. The table shows 30,000 to 40,000 clones, with 80% to 90% occurring only once. This TCR was recovered from a human donor with HPV-associated anogenital cancer. The sample in question was blood, obtained from a patient who underwent chemoradiotherapy. This rearrangement joins TRBV30 to TRBJ1-1, with TRBD1 matching over 12 bases. The CDR3 DNA follows: TGTGCCTGGAGCCGGGACAGGGGGCAGGCTGAAGCTTTCTTT. Translation gives CAWSRDRGQAEAFF.